One sample yielded the 16 T cell receptor beta chains listed below, sequenced in a study of T cells after yellow fever vaccination. TCRdb reprocessed the 5' RACE reads via MiXCR and lists one record per CDR3 protein. The sample has 610,000 or so distinct CDR3 sequences, around 12% seen once. The specimen comprised PBMCs, sampled on the day of the yellow fever booster vaccination. These receptors were collected from a man aged 30-40 years who received the YFV17D yellow fever vaccine.

The sample holds a few counts of this clonotype. The rearrangement links TRBV5-1 to TRBJ2-7; no firm D call. Germline V CDR1 and CDR2: SGHRS, YFSETQ. The CDR3 totals 13 residues. V was trimmed by 2 bases and J by 3 bases, leaving 9 bases between them. The CDR3 region is CASSFEQFYEQYF. Written as DNA, the CDR3 is TGCGCCAGCAGCTTCGAACAGTTCTACGAGCAGTACTTC. The variable domain in full, completed from reference TRBV5-1 and TRBJ2-7, reads KAGVTQTPRYLIKTRGQQVTLSCSPISGHRSVSWYQQTPGQGLQFLFEYFSETQRNKGNFPGRFSGRQFSNSRSEMNVSTLELGDSALYLCASSFEQFYEQYFGPGTRLTVT.

This chain uses TRBV12-3 or TRBV12-4 with TRBJ1-1; D perhaps matches TRBD1 (5 bases). The CDR3 is made up of 14 amino acids. The V gene lost 5 bases and the J gene lost 5 bases, with 15 bases spanning the gap. CDR3 nucleotides: TGTGCCAGCAGTCAAGCCCCGGGGCTTACTGAAGCTTTCTTT. Protein: CASSQAPGLTEAFF.

This clonotype occurred a few times. The chain recombines TRBV7-9 with TRBJ2-2; the D gene is possibly TRBD2 (5 bases). The CDR3 loop spans 14 amino acids. Germline CDR1 SEHNR, CDR2 FQNEAQ (reference sequence). Trimming removed 2 bases at V and 6 bases at J, with 10 bases between. CDR3 region: CASSLIGGAGELFF. The DNA of the CDR3 is TGTGCCAGCAGCTTAATCGGAGGAGCCGGGGAGCTGTTTTTT.

The rearrangement links TRBV28 to TRBJ2-7; 7 bases fit TRBD1. Germline CDR1 reads MDHEN; CDR2 reads SYDVKM. The CDR3 is made up of 16 amino acids. V trimming: 6 bases; J trimming: 2 bases; junction bases outside the gene matches: 13. CDR3 loop: CASRPPGTAQTYEQYF. The DNA for the CDR3 is TGTGCCAGCAGGCCTCCTGGGACAGCCCAAACCTACGAGCAGTACTTC.

This chain links TRBV11-2 with TRBJ2-7; 8 nucleotides agree with TRBD2. V was pared by 2 bases and J by 5 bases, with 5 bases of the junction left unmatched. Germline lookup yields CDR1 SGHAT and CDR2 FQNNGV. This CDR3 has 14 residues. CDR3 nucleotides: TGTGCCAGCAGCTTACTACGGGGGGGGAACGAGCAGTACTTC. Translation: CASSLLRGGNEQYF.

In its sample, this clonotype was seen a few times. The chain is built from TRBV7-2 and TRBJ2-1; perhaps TRBD2 as D (6 bases). This CDR3 is built from 17 residues. V lost 5 bases and J 1 base, leaving 18 bases between the germline ends. Germline loops: CDR1 SGHTA, CDR2 FQGNSA. DNA of the CDR3: TGTGCCAGCAGCCTCAATGGGGGGATAGTGTCCTACAATGAGCAGTTCTTC. This gives the protein CASSLNGGIVSYNEQFF. Complete variable domain (other parts from reference TRBV7-2 and TRBJ2-1): GAGVSQSPSNKVTEKGKDVELRCDPISGHTALYWYRQSLGQGLEFLIYFQGNSAPDKSGLPSDRFSAERTGGSVSTLTIQRTQQEDSAVYLCASSLNGGIVSYNEQFFGPGTRLTVL.

This chain connects TRBV20-1 to TRBJ1-2, with D hard to call. Germline V gene lookup returns CDR1 DFQATT and CDR2 SNEGSKA (reference sequence). The CDR3 is made up of 10 amino acids. V lost 3 bases and J lost 4, with 3 bases in between. CDR3 nucleotide sequence: TGCAGTGCTAGCGCCTATGGCTACACCTTC. Residues: CSASAYGYTF.

This clonotype was observed a few times. The rearrangement joins TRBV29-1 to TRBJ2-4, with 9 bases fitting TRBD1. V lost 4 bases and J lost 7; bases outside the gene matches: 5. Germline CDR1 SQVTM, CDR2 ANQGSEA. This CDR3 spans 13 amino acids. The CDR3 loop is CSVVRDRGNIQYF. In DNA form, the CDR3 reads TGCAGCGTTGTCCGAGACAGGGGGAACATTCAGTACTTC. Using reference TRBV29-1 and TRBJ2-4 for the parts outside the CDR3, the full variable domain is SAVISQKPSRDICQRGTSLTIQCQVDSQVTMMFWYRQQPGQSLTLIATANQGSEATYESGFVIDKFPISRPNLTFSTLTVSNMSPEDSSIYLCSVVRDRGNIQYFGAGTRLSVL.

In this sample, this clonotype turned up a few times. V gene TRBV5-4 combines with J gene TRBJ2-7; TRBD2 agrees at 12 bases. The CDR3 is 19 residues long. The germline V gene has CDR1 SGHNT and CDR2 YYREEE (reference sequence). Losses at the gene ends were 2 bases for V and 2 bases for J; bases not matched to a gene: 14. The CDR3 DNA follows: TGTGCCAGCAGCTTATGGACTAGCGGGACCCGAGTGAATCCCTACGAGCAGTACTTC. Protein: CASSLWTSGTRVNPYEQYF.

This clonotype was picked up a small number of times. This chain joins TRBV4-1 and TRBJ1-1; TRBD1 is a possible D gene (5 bases). Trimming cost V 3 bases and J 7 bases, with 9 bases left between them. Germline V gives CDR1 MGHRA, CDR2 YSYEKL. The CDR3 loop spans 12 amino acids. CDR3 region: CASSHADSEAFF. The DNA of the CDR3 is TGCGCCAGCAGCCACGCCGACAGTGAAGCTTTCTTT.

This clonotype appeared a few times. The rearrangement links TRBV7-2 to TRBJ1-1; a possible D gene is TRBD1 (6 bases). This CDR3 comprises 17 residues. The germline CDR1 and CDR2 sequences are SGHTA and FQGNSA. Trimming shortened V by 0 bases and J by 0 bases, and 14 bases separated the two germline ends. The CDR3 protein is CASSLAGGGLMNTEAFF. Written as DNA, the CDR3 is TGTGCCAGCAGCTTAGCGGGTGGGGGCCTAATGAACACTGAAGCTTTCTTT.

This chain joins TRBV7-9 and TRBJ1-1, with no clear D. Germline CDR1 is SEHNR and CDR2 is FQNEAQ (reference sequence). The ends were cut back, 7 bases at V and 12 bases at J, with 18 bases in the middle. The CDR3 consists of 12 residues. The CDR3 sequence is CASTIDLRSSFF. The CDR3 DNA reads TGTGCCAGCACTATTGATCTTAGGTCTTCTTTCTTT. Based on the CDR3 plus reference TRBV7-9 and TRBJ1-1, the full variable domain is DTGVSQNPRHKITKRGQNVTFRCDPISEHNRLYWYRQTLGQGPEFLTYFQNEAQLEKSRLLSDRFSAERPKGSFSTLEIQRTEQGDSAMYLCASTIDLRSSFFGQGTRLTVV.

This clonotype showed up many times. The chain employs TRBV29-1 and TRBJ2-1; the match to TRBD2 covers 7 bases. V lost 4 bases to trimming and J lost 3 bases; unmatched junction nucleotides: 6. The CDR3 totals 14 residues. Looked up from germline, CDR1 is SQVTM and CDR2 is ANQGSEA. DNA for the CDR3: TGCAGCGTTGGTGGGAGGGGCGGCTACAATGAGCAGTTCTTC. It yields the protein CSVGGRGGYNEQFF.

The sample holds many counts of this clonotype. The rearrangement uses TRBV3-1 and TRBJ1-1; weak D call: TRBD1 (6 bases). The CDR3 contains 15 residues. V lost 0 bases and J 9 bases, leaving 17 bases between the germline ends. Germline V gene sequence: CDR1 LGHDT, CDR2 YNNKEL (reference sequence). CDR3 region: CASSQDPGVSNQAFF. Here the CDR3 DNA reads TGTGCCAGCAGCCAAGATCCAGGGGTCTCCAACCAAGCTTTCTTT.

DNA of the CDR3: TGTGCCAGCAGCCTTGACTCTATAGGGGAGCAGTACTTC. This codes for CASSLDSIGEQYF. The chain recombines TRBV7-2 with TRBJ2-7; D is ambiguous. V was trimmed by 5 bases and J by 7 bases, leaving 15 bases between them. Per the germline V gene, CDR1 is SGHTA and CDR2 is FQGNSA. The CDR3 is 13 amino acids.

The V call is TRBV20-1, the J call TRBJ1-2; tentative D call: TRBD1 (5 bases). Trimming took 3 bases from V and 6 from J, leaving 14 bases between them. CDR1 DFQATT and CDR2 SNEGSKA come from the germline V gene (reference sequence). This CDR3 has 13 residues. DNA for the CDR3: TGCAGTGCTAGGGCAGGGATCCTGGATGGCTACACCTTC. Its protein product is CSARAGILDGYTF.